The 8 T cell receptor beta chains given below trace back to one sample, sequenced in a study of shared clonotypes between healthy human individuals. The data were produced by immunoSEQ multiplex PCR, yet TCRdb's version contains in-frame clones alone and is incomplete. The sample carries over a million clones, 65% to 75% recorded once. The sample taken for sequencing was memory CD4+ T cells sorted from blood. The subset is: CD45RA-negative fraction. Every receptor here comes from a man younger than 35 in good health.

The chain has TRBV29-1 and TRBJ1-2; TRBD1 aligns across 7 bases. Germline loops: CDR1 SQVTM, CDR2 ANQGSEA. The ends lost 3 bases at V and 3 bases at J; junction bases unmatched: 4. CDR3 length equals 13 residues. CDR3 nucleotide sequence: TGCAGCGTTGAGGGCAGGGGGTACTATGGCTACACCTTC. It encodes CSVEGRGYYGYTF.

The chain is built from TRBV18 and TRBJ1-5, with D perhaps matching TRBD1 (6 bases). CDR3 size: 16 residues. Germline V lookup: CDR1 KGHSH, CDR2 LQKENI. V lost 2 bases, J lost 2 bases, and 13 bases lay in between. The CDR3 here is CASSPEGGRGNQPQHF. The CDR3 coding sequence is TGTGCCAGCTCACCAGAGGGGGGCCGCGGCAATCAGCCCCAGCATTTT.

This clone was counted a single time. The rearrangement uses TRBV7-9 and TRBJ2-3, with a weak D call TRBD2 (6 bases). CDR1 and CDR2 from the germline V gene are SEHNR and FQNEAQ (reference sequence). V dropped 9 bases and J dropped 1 base, with 14 bases sitting between them. This CDR3 is built from 14 residues. CDR3 sequence reads: CASDGGFGTDTQYF. For the CDR3, the DNA is TGTGCCAGTGACGGGGGATTTGGCACAGATACGCAGTATTTT. Complete variable domain (other parts from reference TRBV7-9 and TRBJ2-3): DTGVSQNPRHKITKRGQNVTFRCDPISEHNRLYWYRQTLGQGPEFLTYFQNEAQLEKSRLLSDRFSAERPKGSFSTLEIQRTEQGDSAMYLCASDGGFGTDTQYFGPGTRLTVL.

This clone was seen ten or more times. The CDR3 protein is CASSGAQPYEQYF. In DNA form, the CDR3 reads TGCGCCAGCAGTGGGGCACAGCCCTACGAGCAGTACTTC. V and J are TRBV5-1 and TRBJ2-7, with D possibly being TRBD1 (5 bases). Germline V gene sequence: CDR1 SGHRS, CDR2 YFSETQ. V lost 5 bases, J lost 2 bases, and 11 bases lay in between. The CDR3 extends over 13 amino acids.

A single count supports this clone. The gene calls are TRBV5-1 and TRBJ2-3, with 10 positions matching TRBD2. The J segment lost 4 bases and the V segment lost 0 bases, leaving 5 bases of the junction unmatched. The CDR3 sequence is 16 residues long. In germline, CDR1 is SGHRS, CDR2 YFSETQ. The CDR3 loop is CASSLGSGRSADTQYF. CDR3 coding DNA: TGCGCCAGCAGCTTGGGTAGCGGGAGGTCCGCAGATACGCAGTATTTT.

J is TRBJ1-6 and V is TRBV18, with D unclear. Germline values: CDR1 KGHSH, CDR2 LQKENI. The CDR3 is 15 residues long. The V end was cut by 3 bases, the J end by 9 bases, with 15 bases between. Here the CDR3 DNA reads TGTGCCAGCTCACCTTATCCGGGATCCACTTCACCCCTCCACTTT. It is translated as CASSPYPGSTSPLHF.

This sequence joins TRBV7-2 and TRBJ1-4; unclear D gene. Trimming took off 5 bases at V and 10 bases at J, with 17 bases between the two ends. This CDR3 has 14 residues. CDR1 and CDR2 from the germline V gene are SGHTA and FQGNSA. CDR3 sequence reads: CASSKGNWDGKLFF. CDR3 coding DNA: TGTGCCAGCAGCAAAGGGAATTGGGATGGAAAACTGTTTTTT.

This clone showed up just a few times. The rearrangement joins TRBV25-1 to TRBJ2-7; D possibly uses TRBD1 or TRBD2 (6 bases each). Trimming took 7 bases from V and 3 from J, leaving 16 bases between them. The germline V gene has CDR1 MGHDK and CDR2 SYGVNS. The length of the CDR3 is 14 residues. CDR3: CASTPGGKIYEQYF. CDR3 nucleotide sequence: TGTGCCAGCACCCCCGGGGGCAAGATCTACGAGCAGTACTTC.